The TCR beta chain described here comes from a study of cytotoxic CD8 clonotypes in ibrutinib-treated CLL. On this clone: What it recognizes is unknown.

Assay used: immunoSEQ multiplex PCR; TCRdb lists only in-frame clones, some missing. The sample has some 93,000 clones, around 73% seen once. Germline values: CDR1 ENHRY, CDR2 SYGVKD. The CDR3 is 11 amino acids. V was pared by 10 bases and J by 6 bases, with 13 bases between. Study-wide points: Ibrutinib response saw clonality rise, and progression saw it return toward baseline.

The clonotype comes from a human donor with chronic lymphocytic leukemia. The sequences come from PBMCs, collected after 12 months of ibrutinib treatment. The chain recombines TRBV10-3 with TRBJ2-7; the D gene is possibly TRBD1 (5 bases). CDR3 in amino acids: CATMGQGEQYF. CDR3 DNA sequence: TGTGCCACCATGGGCCAGGGCGAGCAGTACTTC.